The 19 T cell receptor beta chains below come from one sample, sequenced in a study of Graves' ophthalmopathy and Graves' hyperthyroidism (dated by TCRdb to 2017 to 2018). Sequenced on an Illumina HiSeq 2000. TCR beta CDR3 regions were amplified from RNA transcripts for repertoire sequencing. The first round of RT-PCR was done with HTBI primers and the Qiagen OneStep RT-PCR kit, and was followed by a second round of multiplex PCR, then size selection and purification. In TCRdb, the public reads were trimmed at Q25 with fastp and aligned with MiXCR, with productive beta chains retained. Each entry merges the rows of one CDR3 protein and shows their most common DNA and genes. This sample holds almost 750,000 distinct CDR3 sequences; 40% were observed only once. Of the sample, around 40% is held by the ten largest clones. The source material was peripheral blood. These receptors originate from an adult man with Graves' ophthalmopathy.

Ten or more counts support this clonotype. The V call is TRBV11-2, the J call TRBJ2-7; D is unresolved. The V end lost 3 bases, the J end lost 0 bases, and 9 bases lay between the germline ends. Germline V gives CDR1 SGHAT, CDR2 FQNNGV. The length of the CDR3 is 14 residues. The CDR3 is CASSFPTSSYEQYF. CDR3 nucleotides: TGTGCCAGCAGCTTTCCGACGAGCTCCTACGAGCAGTACTTC.

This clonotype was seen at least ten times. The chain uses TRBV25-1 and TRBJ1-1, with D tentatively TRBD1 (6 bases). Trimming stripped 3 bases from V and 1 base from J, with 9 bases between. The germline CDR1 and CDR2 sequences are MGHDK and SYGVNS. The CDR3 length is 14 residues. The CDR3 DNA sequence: TGTGCCAGCAGTGATCCACAGGGGAACACTGAAGCTTTCTTT. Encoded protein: CASSDPQGNTEAFF.

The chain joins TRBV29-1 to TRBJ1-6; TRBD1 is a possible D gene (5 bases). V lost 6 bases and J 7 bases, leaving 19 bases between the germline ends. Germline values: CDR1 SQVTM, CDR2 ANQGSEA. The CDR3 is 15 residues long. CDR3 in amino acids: CSVIPGEGKNSPLHF. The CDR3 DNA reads TGCAGCGTCATACCGGGAGAGGGGAAGAATTCACCCCTCCACTTT.

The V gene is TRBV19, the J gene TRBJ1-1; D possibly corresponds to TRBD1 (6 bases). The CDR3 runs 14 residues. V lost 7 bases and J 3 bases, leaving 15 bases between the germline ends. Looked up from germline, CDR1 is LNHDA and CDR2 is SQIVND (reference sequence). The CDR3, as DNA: TGTGCCAGTACCTACAGGGAAGCGTACACTGAAGCTTTCTTT. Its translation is CASTYREAYTEAFF.

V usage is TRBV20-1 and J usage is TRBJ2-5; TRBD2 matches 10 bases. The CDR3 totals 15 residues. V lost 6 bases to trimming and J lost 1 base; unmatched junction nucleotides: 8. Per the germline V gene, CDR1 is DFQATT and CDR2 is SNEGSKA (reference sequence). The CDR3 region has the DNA TGCAGTGCCATACCGGGACTAGCGTCCCAAGAGACCCAGTACTTC. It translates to CSAIPGLASQETQYF.

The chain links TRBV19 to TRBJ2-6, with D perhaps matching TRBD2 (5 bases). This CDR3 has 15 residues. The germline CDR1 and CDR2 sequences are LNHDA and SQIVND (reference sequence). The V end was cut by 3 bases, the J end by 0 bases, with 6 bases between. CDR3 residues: CASSIGSSGANVLTF. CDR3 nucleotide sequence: TGTGCCAGTAGTATTGGGAGCTCTGGGGCCAACGTCCTGACTTTC.

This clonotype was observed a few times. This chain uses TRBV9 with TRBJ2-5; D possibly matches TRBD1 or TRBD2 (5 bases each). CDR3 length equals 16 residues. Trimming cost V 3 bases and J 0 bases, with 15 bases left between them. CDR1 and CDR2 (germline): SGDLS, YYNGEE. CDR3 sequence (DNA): TGTGCCAGCAGCGCCAGGGACCGAGGGGACCAAGAGACCCAGTACTTC. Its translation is CASSARDRGDQETQYF.

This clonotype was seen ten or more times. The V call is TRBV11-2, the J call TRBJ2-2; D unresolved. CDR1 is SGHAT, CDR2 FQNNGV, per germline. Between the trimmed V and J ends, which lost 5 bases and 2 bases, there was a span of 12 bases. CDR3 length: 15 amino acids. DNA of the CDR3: TGTGCCAGCAGCGCGACGCCAGGCAACACCGGGGAGCTGTTTTTT. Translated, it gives CASSATPGNTGELFF.

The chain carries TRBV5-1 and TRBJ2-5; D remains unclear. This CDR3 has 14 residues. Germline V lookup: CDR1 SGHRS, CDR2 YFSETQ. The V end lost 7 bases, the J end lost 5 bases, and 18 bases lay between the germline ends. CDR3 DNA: TGCGCCAGCGGAAGAAAGGCAGTCCCGGAGACCCAGTACTTC. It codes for CASGRKAVPETQYF. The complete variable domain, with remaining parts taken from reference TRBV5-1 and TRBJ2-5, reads KAGVTQTPRYLIKTRGQQVTLSCSPISGHRSVSWYQQTPGQGLQFLFEYFSETQRNKGNFPGRFSGRQFSNSRSEMNVSTLELGDSALYLCASGRKAVPETQYFGPGTRLLVL.

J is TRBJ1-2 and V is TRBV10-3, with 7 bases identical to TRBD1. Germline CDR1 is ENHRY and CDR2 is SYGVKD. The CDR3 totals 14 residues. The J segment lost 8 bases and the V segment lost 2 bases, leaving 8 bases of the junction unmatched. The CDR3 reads CAISEPRQGEGYTF. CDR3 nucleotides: TGTGCCATCAGTGAGCCCAGACAGGGAGAAGGCTACACCTTC.

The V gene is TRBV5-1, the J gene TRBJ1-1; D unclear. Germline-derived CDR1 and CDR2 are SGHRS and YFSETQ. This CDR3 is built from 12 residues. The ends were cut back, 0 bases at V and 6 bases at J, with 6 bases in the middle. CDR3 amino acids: CASSLGTPEAFF. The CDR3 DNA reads TGCGCCAGCAGCTTGGGGACCCCTGAAGCTTTCTTT.

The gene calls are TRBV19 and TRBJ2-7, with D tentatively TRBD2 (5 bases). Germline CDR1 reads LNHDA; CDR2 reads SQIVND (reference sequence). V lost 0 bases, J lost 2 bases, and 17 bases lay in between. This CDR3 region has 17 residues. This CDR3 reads CASSIEGGGLRPYEQYF. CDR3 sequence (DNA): TGTGCCAGTAGTATAGAAGGAGGCGGCCTAAGGCCCTACGAGCAGTACTTC.

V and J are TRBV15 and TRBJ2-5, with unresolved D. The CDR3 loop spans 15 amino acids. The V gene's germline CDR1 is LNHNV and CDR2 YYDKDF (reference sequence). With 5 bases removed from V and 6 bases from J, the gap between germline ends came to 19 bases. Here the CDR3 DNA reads TGTGCCACCAGCCCGGAAGGGCTAGGCACAAAGACCCAGTACTTC. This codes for CATSPEGLGTKTQYF.

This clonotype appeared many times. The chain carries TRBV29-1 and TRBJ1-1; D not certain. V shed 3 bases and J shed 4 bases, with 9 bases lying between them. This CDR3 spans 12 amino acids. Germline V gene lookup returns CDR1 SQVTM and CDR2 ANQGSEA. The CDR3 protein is CSVENWVTEAFF. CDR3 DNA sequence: TGCAGCGTTGAGAATTGGGTCACTGAAGCTTTCTTT.

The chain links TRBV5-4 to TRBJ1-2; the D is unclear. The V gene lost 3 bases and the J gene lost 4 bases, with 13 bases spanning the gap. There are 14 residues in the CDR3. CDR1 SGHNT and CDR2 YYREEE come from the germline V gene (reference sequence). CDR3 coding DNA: TGTGCCAGCAGCTCGGACTTCAAGCCCTATGGCTACACCTTC. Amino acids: CASSSDFKPYGYTF. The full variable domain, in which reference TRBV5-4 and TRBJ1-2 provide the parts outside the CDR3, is ETGVTQSPTHLIKTRGQQVTLRCSSQSGHNTVSWYQQALGQGPQFIFQYYREEENGRGNFPPRFSGLQFPNYSSELNVNALELDDSALYLCASSSDFKPYGYTFGSGTRLTVV.

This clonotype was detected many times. CDR3 sequence (DNA): TGTGCCAGCAAAGGTCAGCCCCAGCATTTT. It translates to CASKGQPQHF. This sequence joins TRBV7-9 and TRBJ1-5; D is unclear. Germline CDR1 reads SEHNR; CDR2 reads FQNEAQ (reference sequence). The length of the CDR3 is 10 residues. Trimming cost V 7 bases and J 6 bases, with 4 bases left between them.

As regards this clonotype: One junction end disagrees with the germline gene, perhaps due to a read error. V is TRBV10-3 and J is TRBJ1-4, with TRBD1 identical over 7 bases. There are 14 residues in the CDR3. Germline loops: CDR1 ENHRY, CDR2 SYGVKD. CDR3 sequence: CASSRTGRNEKLFF. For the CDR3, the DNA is TGTGCCAGCAGTCGGACAGGTCGTAATGAAAAACTGTTTTTT.

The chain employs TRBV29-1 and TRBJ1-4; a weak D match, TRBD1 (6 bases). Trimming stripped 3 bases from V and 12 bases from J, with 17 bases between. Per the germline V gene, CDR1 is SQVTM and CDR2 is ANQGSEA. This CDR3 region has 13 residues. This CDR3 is CSVDEGGVSELFF. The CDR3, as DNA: TGCAGCGTTGACGAGGGGGGGGTTTCGGAACTGTTTTTT. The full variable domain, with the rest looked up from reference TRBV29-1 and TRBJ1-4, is SAVISQKPSRDICQRGTSLTIQCQVDSQVTMMFWYRQQPGQSLTLIATANQGSEATYESGFVIDKFPISRPNLTFSTLTVSNMSPEDSSIYLCSVDEGGVSELFFGSGTQLSVL.

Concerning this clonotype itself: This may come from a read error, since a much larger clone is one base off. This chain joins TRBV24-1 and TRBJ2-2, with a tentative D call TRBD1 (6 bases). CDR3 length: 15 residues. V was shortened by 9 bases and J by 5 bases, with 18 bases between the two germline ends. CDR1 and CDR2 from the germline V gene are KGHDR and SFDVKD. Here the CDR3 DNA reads TGTGCCACCGGTGGCCCGGGACAAAGAACCGGGGAGCTGTTTTTT. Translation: CATGGPGQRTGELFF.